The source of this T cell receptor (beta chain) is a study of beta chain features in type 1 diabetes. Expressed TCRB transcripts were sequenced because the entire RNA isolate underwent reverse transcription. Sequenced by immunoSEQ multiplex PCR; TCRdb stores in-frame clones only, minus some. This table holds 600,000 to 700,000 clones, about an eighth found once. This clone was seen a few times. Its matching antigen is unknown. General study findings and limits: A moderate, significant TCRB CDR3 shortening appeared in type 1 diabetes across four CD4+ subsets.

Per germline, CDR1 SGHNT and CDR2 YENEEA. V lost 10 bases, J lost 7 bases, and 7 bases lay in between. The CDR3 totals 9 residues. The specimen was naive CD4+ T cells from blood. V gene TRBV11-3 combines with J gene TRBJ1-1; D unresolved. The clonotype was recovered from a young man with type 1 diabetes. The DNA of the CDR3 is TGTGCCACTCCCCGTGAAGCTTTCTTT. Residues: CATPREAFF.